The 32 T cell receptor beta chains given below trace back to one sample, sequenced in a study of T-cell reconstitution after alpha-beta-depleted transplantation in children. Library preparation (for TCRbeta) was performed with unique molecular identifiers. One entry per CDR3 protein results from TCRdb running MiXCR on the PCR reads. The sample lists about a million distinct CDR3 sequences; 25% to 35% were seen once. The sequencing used PBMCs, mostly from graft donor cells, collected 360 days after TCRalphabeta/CD19-depleted stem cell transplant. Receptors were obtained from a boy younger than two who had a stem cell transplant for SCID, so the T cells may come from the graft donor.

A few counts support this clonotype. This rearrangement joins TRBV6-1 to TRBJ2-5, with D perhaps TRBD2 (5 bases). Germline CDR1 reads MNHNS; CDR2 reads SASEGT. The CDR3 is 13 residues long. V lost 6 bases and J lost 5, with 13 bases in between. The CDR3 nucleotides read TGTGCCAGCAGAGTGTTCGAGCGGGAGACCCAGTACTTC. Translation gives CASRVFERETQYF.

The CDR3 nucleotides read TGCGCCAGCAGTTCCCTCCCCGACAATGAGCAGTTCTTC. Translation gives CASSSLPDNEQFF. The chain links TRBV5-1 to TRBJ2-1; no reliable D call. The germline CDR1 and CDR2 sequences are SGHRS and YFSETQ. V lost 5 bases and J lost 5, with 11 bases in between. CDR3 size: 13 residues.

The chain links TRBV29-1 to TRBJ1-5, with D possibly matching TRBD1 (5 bases). CDR1 is SQVTM, CDR2 ANQGSEA, per germline. Trimming removed 4 bases from V and 11 bases from J, with 18 bases in between. The CDR3 is 13 amino acids. The CDR3 is CSVASAGGRAQHF. Here the CDR3 DNA reads TGCAGCGTTGCTTCCGCGGGGGGTAGGGCCCAGCATTTT.

This clonotype was seen many times. The rearrangement uses TRBV27 and TRBJ1-5; TRBD1 matches at 9 bases. The trim removed 5 bases at V and 4 bases at J, leaving 3 bases unmatched. The CDR3 is made up of 14 amino acids. Germline lookup yields CDR1 MNHEY and CDR2 SMNVEV (reference sequence). CDR3 in amino acids: CASSLDRGNQPQHF. The CDR3 DNA is TGTGCCAGCAGTCTCGACAGGGGGAATCAGCCCCAGCATTTT.

V gene TRBV18 combines with J gene TRBJ1-1; D is uncertain. The CDR3 length is 13 residues. V shed 5 bases and J shed 1 base, with 8 bases lying between them. Germline-derived CDR1 and CDR2 are KGHSH and LQKENI. The CDR3 loop is CASSGERNTEAFF. CDR3 in DNA: TGTGCCAGCTCAGGAGAGAGGAACACTGAAGCTTTCTTT.

The rearrangement joins TRBV5-1 to TRBJ2-7, with D hard to call. Looked up from germline, CDR1 is SGHRS and CDR2 is YFSETQ. V was pared by 1 base and J by 2 bases, with 10 bases between. CDR3 length equals 14 residues. The CDR3 coding sequence is TGCGCCAGCAGCTTGACTCGGGCCACCTACGAGCAGTACTTC. Protein sequence: CASSLTRATYEQYF.

The chain links TRBV20-1 to TRBJ2-5; perhaps D is TRBD1 or TRBD2 (7 bases each). Germline V gene sequence: CDR1 DFQATT, CDR2 SNEGSKA (reference sequence). The CDR3 covers 14 residues. V was pared by 3 bases and J by 4 bases, with 15 bases between. The CDR3, as DNA: TGCAGTGCTAGGGGGGGAGGGGGCCTAGAGACCCAGTACTTC. Translated, it gives CSARGGGGLETQYF.

The gene calls are TRBV20-1 and TRBJ2-1; 8 nucleotides match TRBD2. Germline-derived CDR1 and CDR2 are DFQATT and SNEGSKA (reference sequence). J was trimmed by 0 bases and V by 8 bases; bases with no gene match: 6. The CDR3 is 14 residues long. CDR3 sequence: CSQTSGSSYNEQFF. The CDR3 coding sequence is TGCAGTCAAACTAGCGGCAGCTCCTACAATGAGCAGTTCTTC.

DNA for the CDR3: TGCAGTGCTAGACTACCGCCCTCGCAGTATTTT. This encodes CSARLPPSQYF. The J gene is TRBJ2-3, the V gene TRBV20-1; D not resolved. V was trimmed by 2 bases and J by 10 bases, leaving 10 bases between them. CDR1 DFQATT and CDR2 SNEGSKA come from the germline V gene (reference sequence). The CDR3 runs to 11 residues.

This clonotype turned up a few times. The chain employs TRBV9 and TRBJ2-6, with D perhaps TRBD2 (7 bases). This CDR3 is 16 amino acids long. Per germline, CDR1 SGDLS and CDR2 YYNGEE. V lost 3 bases and J lost 2, with 12 bases in between. CDR3 coding DNA: TGTGCCAGCAGCGAAAGGGGGGGTCCTGGGGCCAACGTCCTGACTTTC. Amino acid sequence: CASSERGGPGANVLTF.

This clonotype was seen ten or more times. V gene TRBV7-8 combines with J gene TRBJ2-1; D remains unclear. The V gene lost 11 bases and the J gene lost 5 bases, with 13 bases spanning the gap. Germline assignment: CDR1 SGHVS and CDR2 FQNEAQ. The CDR3 spans 12 residues. CDR3 protein: CAVRVADNEQFF. The CDR3 DNA reads as TGTGCCGTAAGGGTCGCAGACAATGAGCAGTTCTTC.

In its sample, this clonotype was seen once. This chain joins TRBV11-2 and TRBJ2-7; D not certain. The CDR3 runs to 15 residues. CDR1 is SGHAT, CDR2 FQNNGV, per germline. Deletions cut 0 bases from V and 3 bases from J, with 12 bases between. The CDR3 spells CASSLDRTYSYEQYF. CDR3 nucleotide sequence: TGTGCCAGCAGCTTAGATCGGACGTACAGCTACGAGCAGTACTTC.

This clonotype came up a few times. The V and J genes are TRBV6-1 and TRBJ2-2; D possibly uses TRBD1 or TRBD2 (5 bases each). CDR3 length: 14 residues. CDR1 MNHNS and CDR2 SASEGT come from the germline V gene. V lost 8 bases, J lost 4 bases, and 14 bases lay in between. DNA for the CDR3: TGTGCCAGCGCCAGAGGGGTTGTCACCGGGGAGCTGTTTTTT. Its protein product is CASARGVVTGELFF.

In DNA, the CDR3 is TGTGCCAGCAGTTCCTCGTTGGGGCGCGGGGGGTCGGAGACCCAGTACTTC. It translates to CASSSSLGRGGSETQYF. This chain uses TRBV28 with TRBJ2-5; 8 bases are shared with TRBD2. The CDR3 sequence is 17 residues long. Germline assignment: CDR1 MDHEN and CDR2 SYDVKM. V shed 4 bases and J 5 bases; nucleotides not matched to a gene: 15.

V gene TRBV6-5 combines with J gene TRBJ2-7, with D perhaps TRBD1 (5 bases). Looked up from germline, CDR1 is MNHEY and CDR2 is SVGAGI. The length of the CDR3 is 16 residues. V lost 2 bases to trimming and J lost 3 bases, with 17 bases between them. CDR3 loop: CASSYRRDRKVYEQYF. The CDR3 DNA reads as TGTGCCAGCAGTTACCGTCGAGACAGAAAGGTCTACGAGCAGTACTTC.

The chain joins TRBV28 to TRBJ2-7, with D perhaps TRBD1 (6 bases). CDR3 length equals 16 residues. The V gene lost 0 bases and the J gene lost 1 base, with 13 bases spanning the gap. The germline V gene has CDR1 MDHEN and CDR2 SYDVKM. The CDR3 region has the DNA TGTGCCAGCAGTTTATGGGGGACACTTTCTTCCTACGAGCAGTACTTC. It encodes CASSLWGTLSSYEQYF. Filled out from reference TRBV28 and TRBJ2-7, the complete variable domain reads DVKVTQSSRYLVKRTGEKVFLECVQDMDHENMFWYRQDPGLGLRLIYFSYDVKMKEKGDIPEGYSVSREKKERFSLILESASTNQTSMYLCASSLWGTLSSYEQYFGPGTRLTVT.

This clonotype was detected ten times or more. The junction shows a germline mismatch at one end, possibly a read error. This sequence joins TRBV5-1 and TRBJ1-1; D gene uncertain. Germline V CDR1 and CDR2: SGHRS, YFSETQ. This CDR3 has 12 amino acids. The CDR3: CASRVGNTEAFF. Here the CDR3 DNA reads TGTGCCAGCCGAGTGGGGAACACTGAAGCTTTCTTT.

This clonotype was counted a few times. The chain joins TRBV6-5 to TRBJ2-4; maybe TRBD1 (5 bases). The CDR3 loop spans 15 amino acids. CDR1 MNHEY and CDR2 SVGAGI come from the germline V gene. Trimming removed 2 bases at V and 0 bases at J, with 8 bases between. The CDR3 reads CASSYDRLAKNIQYF. In DNA, the CDR3 is TGTGCCAGCAGTTACGACAGACTAGCCAAAAACATTCAGTACTTC.

The chain has TRBV5-1 and TRBJ2-7; no firm D call. Trimming took off 4 bases at V and 3 bases at J, with 8 bases between the two ends. CDR1 SGHRS and CDR2 YFSETQ come from the germline V gene. This CDR3 comprises 12 residues. CDR3 bases: TGCGCCAGCAGCGTGAATCTCTACGAGCAGTACTTC. Amino acids: CASSVNLYEQYF.

This clonotype has more than one count but fewer than ten. The chain is built from TRBV12-3 or TRBV12-4 and TRBJ2-7; tentative D call: TRBD1 (6 bases). The CDR3 has 15 amino acids. Trimming took off 3 bases at V and 3 bases at J, with 15 bases between the two ends. The CDR3 region is CASSFIQGRLYEQYF. The CDR3 nucleotides read TGTGCCAGCAGTTTTATACAGGGTAGACTCTACGAGCAGTACTTC.

The V call is TRBV7-9, the J call TRBJ1-2; no firm D call. The V gene's germline CDR1 is SEHNR and CDR2 FQNEAQ (reference sequence). The CDR3 length is 14 residues. V lost 4 bases to trimming and J lost 4 bases, with 13 bases between them. The CDR3 DNA follows: TGTGCCAGCAGCTCCCTAAGAACCCTCTATGGCTACACCTTC. This codes for CASSSLRTLYGYTF.

The chain has TRBV20-1 and TRBJ2-7; TRBD2 matches at 7 bases. This CDR3 is built from 14 residues. The germline CDR1 and CDR2 sequences are DFQATT and SNEGSKA (reference sequence). The V and J ends lost 5 bases and 2 bases, in that order; junction bases with no gene match: 9. In DNA, the CDR3 is TGCAGTGCTTCAGCGGGGCGACCTACCTACGAGCAGTACTTC. Its translation: CSASAGRPTYEQYF.

This clonotype came up a few times. The V call is TRBV29-1, the J call TRBJ1-2; D is unresolved. The CDR3 spans 12 residues. Germline lookup yields CDR1 SQVTM and CDR2 ANQGSEA. The V gene lost 1 base and the J gene lost 4 bases, with 7 bases spanning the gap. This CDR3 is CSVEVRSYGYTF. In nucleotides, the CDR3 is TGCAGCGTTGAAGTAAGGAGCTATGGCTACACCTTC.

This clonotype turned up a few times. The V and J genes are TRBV12-3 or TRBV12-4 and TRBJ1-1; possibly TRBD1 for D (6 bases). The length of the CDR3 is 15 residues. V shed 6 bases and J shed 6 bases, with 20 bases lying between them. CDR3 bases: TGTGCCAGCAGCCGGTGGGCACAGGGCAGAGCTGAAGCTTTCTTT. Residues: CASSRWAQGRAEAFF.

This clonotype was counted many times. The chain carries TRBV5-1 and TRBJ2-7; perhaps TRBD1 as D (6 bases). Trimming took 4 bases from V and 3 from J, leaving 11 bases between them. This CDR3 has 13 residues. Germline V lookup: CDR1 SGHRS, CDR2 YFSETQ. CDR3: CASSPDRVYEQYF. Written as DNA, the CDR3 is TGCGCCAGCAGCCCGGACAGAGTCTACGAGCAGTACTTC.

The rearrangement joins TRBV6-2 or TRBV6-3 to TRBJ1-2; 10 bases match TRBD1. Losses at the gene ends were 6 bases for V and 0 bases for J; bases not matched to a gene: 4. The V gene's germline CDR1 is MNHEY and CDR2 SVGEGT. This CDR3 spans 15 amino acids. The DNA for the CDR3 is TGTGCCAGCAGGGGGACAGGGGCAGCTAACTATGGCTACACCTTC. This translates into CASRGTGAANYGYTF.

The chain recombines TRBV5-1 with TRBJ1-2, with D hard to call. The germline gives CDR1 SGHRS, CDR2 YFSETQ. The CDR3 consists of 14 residues. V lost 0 bases to trimming and J lost 5 bases, with 11 bases between them. The CDR3 region has the DNA TGCGCCAGCAGCTTGGGACCGAGCTCGTATGGCTACACCTTC. Protein product: CASSLGPSSYGYTF.

The chain links TRBV18 to TRBJ2-3, with D unresolved. Trimming stripped 8 bases from V and 5 bases from J, with 23 bases between. The CDR3 has 16 residues. CDR1 is KGHSH and CDR2 is LQKENI in the germline V gene. CDR3 DNA sequence: TGTGCCAGCGCAGCCCAACTGGGGAAGTCCGGAGATACGCAGTATTTT. As protein: CASAAQLGKSGDTQYF.

This clonotype was seen a handful of times. This chain links TRBV12-3 or TRBV12-4 with TRBJ2-5, with D possibly being TRBD2 (6 bases). The CDR3 is made up of 15 amino acids. Trimming pared 5 bases from V and 1 base from J, leaving 14 bases between. CDR3 sequence: CASSRSGTGQETQYF. The CDR3 DNA sequence: TGTGCCAGCAGTCGATCCGGGACTGGCCAAGAGACCCAGTACTTC.

V usage is TRBV4-1 and J usage is TRBJ1-5; possible D gene TRBD1, 5 bases. Trimming took off 4 bases at V and 2 bases at J, with 15 bases between the two ends. Germline V gives CDR1 MGHRA, CDR2 YSYEKL. CDR3 length: 16 amino acids. CDR3 nucleotides: TGCGCCAGCAGCCGGGAGGGTTCGGGACGCAATCAGCCCCAGCATTTT. Residues: CASSREGSGRNQPQHF.

The chain joins TRBV19 to TRBJ2-1; D may be TRBD2 (6 bases). Deletions cut 8 bases from V and 7 bases from J, with 12 bases between. The germline gives CDR1 LNHDA, CDR2 SQIVND (reference sequence). The CDR3 has 12 amino acids. The CDR3 bases are TGTGCCAGTGGACTACGGCGGAATGAGCAGTTCTTC. It encodes CASGLRRNEQFF.

The V and J genes are TRBV12-3 or TRBV12-4 and TRBJ2-7; maybe TRBD2 (6 bases). The CDR3 runs to 14 residues. Deletions cut 7 bases from V and 4 bases from J, with 17 bases between. CDR3 DNA: TGTGCCAGCACCCCCCGGACTAATCCGTACGAGCAGTACTTC. Residues: CASTPRTNPYEQYF.